Below are 24 T cell receptor beta chains sequenced from a single sample in a study of T cells in Graves' hyperthyroidism and ophthalmopathy. Amplification targeted TCR beta CDR3 regions from RNA transcripts. The HTBI primer set drove a first-round RT-PCR of the TCR CDR3. Each CDR3 protein is one row after TCRdb ran MiXCR on the multiplex PCR reads. The table records about 380,000 distinct CDR3 sequences, around 18% of them present only once. Material: blood. These receptors were collected from a man aged 18 to 29 with Graves' ophthalmopathy.

The sample holds many counts of this clonotype. The chain is built from TRBV6-1 and TRBJ2-2; tentative D call: TRBD2 (6 bases). This CDR3 region has 14 residues. Per germline, CDR1 MNHNS and CDR2 SASEGT. The V end was cut by 5 bases, the J end by 6 bases, with 13 bases between. CDR3 nucleotide sequence: TGTGCCAGCAGTTATTACCGGGACTCCGGGGAGCTGTTTTTT. Protein sequence: CASSYYRDSGELFF.

The gene calls are TRBV10-2 and TRBJ2-7, with 7 nucleotides matching TRBD2. Looked up from germline, CDR1 is WSHSY and CDR2 is SAAADI. The CDR3 extends over 14 amino acids. V lost 7 bases, J lost 4 bases, and 10 bases stayed unmatched. CDR3 sequence (DNA): TGCGCCAGCACGACTGAGCGGGGCAATTACGAGCAGTACTTC. Amino acids: CASTTERGNYEQYF.

This clonotype showed up many times. CDR3: CASSQTGGNEQYF. CDR3 nucleotides: TGTGCCAGCAGCCAGACAGGGGGCAACGAGCAGTACTTC. The chain joins TRBV7-9 to TRBJ2-7, with 10 bases aligning to TRBD1. The CDR3 consists of 13 residues. CDR1 is SEHNR, CDR2 FQNEAQ, per germline (reference sequence). V lost 5 bases and J lost 5; bases outside the gene matches: 3.

This clonotype was seen ten or more times. This chain links TRBV3-1 with TRBJ2-7, with D uncertain. Between the trimmed V and J ends, which lost 2 bases and 2 bases, there was a span of 4 bases. Germline V gene lookup returns CDR1 LGHDT and CDR2 YNNKEL (reference sequence). The CDR3 covers 12 residues. CDR3 in amino acids: CASSQLAYEQYF. CDR3 in DNA: TGTGCCAGCAGCCAACTAGCCTACGAGCAGTACTTC.

This clonotype occurred a few times. The V call is TRBV10-3, the J call TRBJ1-5, with 10 positions matching TRBD1. J was trimmed by 2 bases and V by 4 bases; bases with no gene match: 2. Looked up from germline, CDR1 is ENHRY and CDR2 is SYGVKD. CDR3 length: 15 amino acids. The CDR3 coding sequence is TGTGCCATCAGTGGGGGACAGGGGCGCAATCAGCCCCAGCATTTT. Translation: CAISGGQGRNQPQHF.

The sample holds many counts of this clonotype. V gene TRBV20-1 combines with J gene TRBJ1-4; D may be TRBD1 (6 bases). V was trimmed by 0 bases and J by 2 bases, leaving 10 bases between them. CDR3 length: 15 amino acids. Germline CDR1 DFQATT, CDR2 SNEGSKA (reference sequence). The CDR3 coding sequence is TGCAGTGCTAGAGACCAGGGGAGGACTAATGAAAAACTGTTTTTT. This codes for CSARDQGRTNEKLFF.

In regard to this clonotype: This may arise from a read error, as a much more abundant clone is one base away. J is TRBJ1-1 and V is TRBV15, with D possibly being TRBD1 (5 bases). The CDR3 loop spans 14 amino acids. The V gene's germline CDR1 is LNHNV and CDR2 YYDKDF (reference sequence). This CDR3 is CATSTGTQGTGAFF. The CDR3 nucleotides read TGTGCCACCAGCACCGGGACCCAAGGCACTGGAGCTTTCTTT.

This clonotype was seen many times. J is TRBJ1-2 and V is TRBV12-3 or TRBV12-4, with 7 bases that match TRBD1. V lost 4 bases to trimming and J lost 5 bases; unmatched junction nucleotides: 13. This CDR3 has 16 residues. The CDR3 nucleotides are TGTGCCAGCAGTTCAGGGGGACGGAGAGGGGGATATGGCTACACCTTC. It yields the protein CASSSGGRRGGYGYTF.

In its sample, this clonotype was seen many times. This chain uses TRBV6-1 with TRBJ1-1, with unresolved D. Germline CDR1 is MNHNS and CDR2 is SASEGT. This CDR3 spans 15 amino acids. Trimming stripped 0 bases from V and 2 bases from J, with 10 bases between. The chain's CDR3 is CASSEAPRANTEAFF. DNA for the CDR3: TGTGCCAGCAGTGAAGCTCCGAGGGCTAACACTGAAGCTTTCTTT.

The chain couples TRBV2 to TRBJ1-1, with TRBD1 identical over 12 bases. The length of the CDR3 is 14 residues. V lost 7 bases to trimming and J lost 7 bases; unmatched junction nucleotides: 7. The V gene's germline CDR1 is SNHLY and CDR2 FYNNEI. CDR3: CASKDRDRGLEAFF. The DNA for the CDR3 is TGTGCCAGCAAAGACCGGGACAGGGGGCTTGAAGCTTTCTTT.

This chain uses TRBV28 with TRBJ2-1; no clear D gene. Trimming removed 4 bases from V and 0 bases from J, with 10 bases in between. Per germline, CDR1 MDHEN and CDR2 SYDVKM. The CDR3 consists of 15 residues. For the CDR3, the DNA is TGTGCCAGCAGTTCCCCGCCGAGCTCCTACAATGAGCAGTTCTTC. Translated, it gives CASSSPPSSYNEQFF. Combining the CDR3 with reference TRBV28 and TRBJ2-1 gives the whole variable domain DVKVTQSSRYLVKRTGEKVFLECVQDMDHENMFWYRQDPGLGLRLIYFSYDVKMKEKGDIPEGYSVSREKKERFSLILESASTNQTSMYLCASSSPPSSYNEQFFGPGTRLTVL.

This chain uses TRBV7-9 with TRBJ2-1, with 9 bases matching TRBD1. V lost 1 base to trimming and J lost 3 bases; unmatched junction nucleotides: 4. Per the germline V gene, CDR1 is SEHNR and CDR2 is FQNEAQ (reference sequence). The CDR3 extends over 16 amino acids. The CDR3 nucleotides are TGTGCCAGCAGCTTAGGGACAGGGGTTCTCTACAATGAGCAGTTCTTC. This encodes CASSLGTGVLYNEQFF.

This clonotype showed up just a few times. The chain recombines TRBV7-2 with TRBJ1-2; D call uncertain. The germline gives CDR1 SGHTA, CDR2 FQGNSA. The length of the CDR3 is 13 residues. Trimming removed 4 bases at V and 3 bases at J, with 9 bases between. CDR3 bases: TGTGCCAGCAGCTCACCAGTGGACTATGGCTACACCTTC. Protein sequence: CASSSPVDYGYTF.

The chain links TRBV6-4 to TRBJ2-3, with 12 bases that match TRBD2. Per germline, CDR1 MRHNA and CDR2 SNTAGT. Losses at the gene ends were 0 bases for V and 3 bases for J; bases not matched to a gene: 7. This CDR3 spans 18 amino acids. The DNA of the CDR3 is TGTGCCAGCAGTGACTCGAGTTCTAGCGGGGGGGAAACAGATACGCAGTATTTT. Amino acid sequence: CASSDSSSSGGETDTQYF.

This clonotype was recorded at least ten times. The chain combines TRBV7-9 with TRBJ2-1; 9 positions match TRBD2. V gave up 5 bases and J gave up 7 bases; unmatched junction bases: 9. The CDR3 loop spans 15 amino acids. CDR1 and CDR2 from the germline V gene are SEHNR and FQNEAQ (reference sequence). The chain's CDR3 is CASSPPASGVNEQFF. Written as DNA, the CDR3 is TGTGCCAGCAGCCCACCGGCTAGCGGGGTTAATGAGCAGTTCTTC.

The V gene is TRBV19, the J gene TRBJ2-7; 10 bases match TRBD2. The V segment lost 3 bases and the J segment 0 bases; nucleotides outside the gene matches: 2. The CDR3 covers 15 residues. In germline, CDR1 is LNHDA, CDR2 SQIVND (reference sequence). The CDR3 loop is CASSITSGASYEQYF. In nucleotides, the CDR3 is TGTGCCAGTAGTATTACTAGCGGGGCCTCCTACGAGCAGTACTTC.

This clonotype was counted ten times or more. The rearrangement uses TRBV20-1 and TRBJ1-5, with D unclear. This CDR3 is built from 13 residues. Germline values: CDR1 DFQATT, CDR2 SNEGSKA (reference sequence). Trimming stripped 3 bases from V and 5 bases from J, with 11 bases between. CDR3 in amino acids: CSASLSYDQPQHF. The CDR3 nucleotides are TGCAGTGCTAGTTTGTCTTACGATCAGCCCCAGCATTTT.

There are many counts of this clonotype. The chain joins TRBV20-1 to TRBJ2-1; 7 bases line up with TRBD2. Germline CDR1 reads DFQATT; CDR2 reads SNEGSKA (reference sequence). The CDR3 sequence is 15 residues long. V lost 3 bases, J lost 3 bases, and 8 bases stayed unmatched. CDR3 DNA sequence: TGCAGTGCTAGGGAAAGCGGGGAAATCTACAATGAGCAGTTCTTC. Translated: CSARESGEIYNEQFF.

This clonotype has a count of ten or more. The CDR3 DNA reads TGTGCCAGCAGCTTAGAGGCGGACAGTAATGAGCAGTTCTTC. This sequence encodes CASSLEADSNEQFF. The chain recombines TRBV11-3 with TRBJ2-1; possibly TRBD1 for D (6 bases). The length of the CDR3 is 14 residues. Germline CDR1 SGHNT, CDR2 YENEEA. Trimming took off 0 bases at V and 7 bases at J, with 10 bases between the two ends.

There are many counts of this clonotype. The chain carries TRBV12-3 or TRBV12-4 and TRBJ2-7; 7 bases fit TRBD1. V lost 4 bases to trimming and J lost 3 bases; unmatched junction nucleotides: 6. The length of the CDR3 is 14 residues. In DNA, the CDR3 is TGTGCCAGCAGTTCCGGGACAGCCCGCTACGAGCAGTACTTC. Translated: CASSSGTARYEQYF.

This clonotype was counted a few times. The CDR3 sequence: CASRGIQGSGTDTQYF. The CDR3 DNA reads as TGCGCCAGCAGAGGTATACAGGGGTCGGGCACAGATACGCAGTATTTT. This chain connects TRBV5-1 to TRBJ2-3, with TRBD1 identical over 7 bases. The CDR3 is made up of 16 amino acids. CDR1 is SGHRS and CDR2 is YFSETQ in the germline V gene. J was trimmed by 1 base and V by 5 bases; bases with no gene match: 10.

This clonotype came up many times. This chain uses TRBV6-1 with TRBJ2-7; TRBD1 matches at 9 bases. V shed 1 base, J shed 6 bases, and the junction held 10 bases outside the gene matches. The germline gives CDR1 MNHNS, CDR2 SASEGT. The length of the CDR3 is 16 residues. The DNA of the CDR3 is TGTGCCAGCAGTGAAGTCCAGGGACAGGGACCTGCCGAGCAGTACTTC. Its translation: CASSEVQGQGPAEQYF.

This clonotype was seen more than once but under ten times. The rearrangement joins TRBV6-2 or TRBV6-3 to TRBJ2-7; D is uncertain. The CDR3 has 15 amino acids. Trimming removed 10 bases at V and 0 bases at J, with 19 bases between. Looked up from germline, CDR1 is MNHEY and CDR2 is SVGEGT. The CDR3 DNA reads TGTGCCACTCACTCCCGGATGACCCACTCCTACGAGCAGTACTTC. It encodes CATHSRMTHSYEQYF.

This clonotype came up many times. The gene calls are TRBV11-2 and TRBJ2-3; unclear D gene. The CDR3 has 13 residues. CDR1 is SGHAT, CDR2 FQNNGV, per germline. With 3 bases removed from V and 4 bases from J, the gap between germline ends came to 8 bases. CDR3 DNA: TGTGCCAGCAGCTTTATCGTGGCAGATACGCAGTATTTT. Its translation: CASSFIVADTQYF.